A selection of T cell receptor beta chains follows, all from one sample in a study of blood T cell repertoires in COVID-19. Clones were read by immunoSEQ multiplex PCR, and TCRdb kept only the in-frame ones, dropping some. This repertoire shows roughly 250,000 clones, 80% to 85% found once; its top ten account for around 14%. Sequencing used peripheral blood. The origin of the receptors is a person aged 65-85 years with COVID-19, enrolled during active disease. Each CDR3 is given with its conserved first and last residue.

j_call v_call cdr3_aa
TRBJ1-6 TRBV28 CASAMRDRNSPLHF
TRBJ1-1 TRBV7-8 CASSFPNTGTSAFF
TRBJ2-7 TRBV5-4 CASSDAPNLAHEQYF
TRBJ2-1 TRBV5-6 CASSRRLGPGVYEQFF
TRBJ1-6 TRBV28 CASQIRSGPLHF
TRBJ1-1 TRBV28 CASSPGILEGEAFF
TRBJ2-1 TRBV28 CASSTRGGVSGRAGRSYNEQFF
TRBJ2-1 TRBV6-5 CASSYPAGGGQFF
TRBJ1-1 TRBV9 CASSAHKLGGVRNTEAFF
TRBJ1-3 TRBV6-6 CASSYSGASGNTIYF
TRBJ1-1 TRBV6-5 CASSPTGGTEAFF
TRBJ2-1 TRBV5-6 CASSLRRLARYNEQFF
TRBJ2-5 TRBV6-2/TRBV6-3 CASSLEGAGWETQYF
TRBJ2-1 TRBV7-9 CASRRDEQFF
TRBJ1-2 TRBV5-1 CASSLVPDRGQGYTF
TRBJ2-1 TRBV5-1 CASRPAGDWNEQFF
TRBJ2-4 TRBV18 CASSPQREYIQYF